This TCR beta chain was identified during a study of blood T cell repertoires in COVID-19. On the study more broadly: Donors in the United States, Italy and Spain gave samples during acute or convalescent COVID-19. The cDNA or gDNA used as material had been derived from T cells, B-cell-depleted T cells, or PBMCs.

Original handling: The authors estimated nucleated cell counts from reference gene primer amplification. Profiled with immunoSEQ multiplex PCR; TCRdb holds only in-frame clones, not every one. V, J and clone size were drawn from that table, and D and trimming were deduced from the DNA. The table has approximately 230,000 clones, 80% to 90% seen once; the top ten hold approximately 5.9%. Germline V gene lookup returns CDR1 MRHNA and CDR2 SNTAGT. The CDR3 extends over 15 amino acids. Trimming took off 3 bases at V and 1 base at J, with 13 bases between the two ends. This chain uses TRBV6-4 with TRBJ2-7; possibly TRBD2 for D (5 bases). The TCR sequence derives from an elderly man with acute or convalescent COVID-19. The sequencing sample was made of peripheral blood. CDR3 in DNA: TGTGCCAGCAGTGATGGCGAGGGTTGGTCCTACGAGCAGTACTTC. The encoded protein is CASSDGEGWSYEQYF.